Sequencing of this T cell receptor beta chain was carried out in a study of T cell responses to AZD1222 COVID-19 vaccine. General study findings and limits: Among AZD1222 vaccinees, only six were seropositive at baseline. Close to half of all spike-specific TCRs reportedly target regions of the variants that are unmutated.

Germline V lookup: CDR1 KGHSH, CDR2 LQKENI. The V end lost 2 bases, the J end lost 0 bases, and 9 bases lay between the germline ends. The CDR3 contains 15 residues. A remark on this clone: Its specificity is not known.

Clones were sequenced by immunoSEQ multiplex PCR, and TCRdb holds only the in-frame ones, with some missing. This sample yields 110,000 to 150,000 clones, of which roughly 92% are seen a single time; around 1.7% belongs to the top ten. The source of this sequence is an adult in good health. The chain couples TRBV18 to TRBJ2-3, with D maybe TRBD2 (5 bases). The specimen comprised peripheral blood, sampled on day 0 of AZD1222 vaccination. The CDR3 loop reads CASSPWERSTDTQYF. CDR3 sequence (DNA): TGTGCCAGCTCACCATGGGAGCGGAGCACAGATACGCAGTATTTT.